This passage covers 10 T cell receptor beta chains from one sample sequenced in a study of neoadjuvant anti-PD-1 for oral cavity cancer (dated by TCRdb to the early 2020s). The sample's time point, from its label and the paper: after neoadjuvant nivolumab, at surgical resection. Receptor libraries were prepared by the immunoSEQ multiplex PCR assay. TCRdb limited this immuneACCESS table to in-frame rearrangements with V and J called. A share of clones is missing; checked studies link under half to unresolved V genes, and the rest is unexplained. Within this sample are roughly 13,000 clones, with around 74% of them counted one time only. The biggest ten clones account for around 2.4% of the sample. Sequences were derived from PBMCs, sampled after nivolumab (anti-PD-1) treatment. Receptor source: a person between 40 and 80 years old with oral cavity squamous cell carcinoma.

The rearrangement links TRBV6-1 to TRBJ1-3; D is ambiguous. Germline V gene sequence: CDR1 MNHNS, CDR2 SASEGT. Between the trimmed V and J ends, which lost 6 bases and 0 bases, there was a span of 9 bases. The CDR3 extends over 14 amino acids. The chain's CDR3 is CASRLLTSGNTIYF. CDR3 coding DNA: TGTGCCAGCAGGCTGCTCACCTCTGGAAACACCATATATTTT.

The V and J genes are TRBV19 and TRBJ2-3, with no clear D. CDR3 length: 18 residues. V gave up 7 bases and J gave up 0 bases, with 23 bases separating them. Germline lookup yields CDR1 LNHDA and CDR2 SQIVND (reference sequence). The CDR3 region has the DNA TGTGCCAGTACCAGAGCTCGGGTCAGCACCACCAGCACAGATACGCAGTATTTT. This encodes CASTRARVSTTSTDTQYF.

V is TRBV4-2 and J is TRBJ1-5; D might be TRBD1 (6 bases). This CDR3 is 19 amino acids long. Germline CDR1 is LGHNA and CDR2 is YNFKEQ. Trimming took 4 bases from V and 0 from J, leaving 22 bases between them. CDR3 in amino acids: CASSPFEKSGADSNQPQHF. As DNA, the CDR3 is TGTGCCAGCAGCCCGTTTGAAAAATCGGGGGCTGATAGCAATCAGCCCCAGCATTTT.

The V and J genes are TRBV6-1 and TRBJ2-3; D might be TRBD1 (5 bases). CDR3 length: 15 residues. Trimming took 4 bases from V and 6 from J, leaving 17 bases between them. Germline-derived CDR1 and CDR2 are MNHNS and SASEGT. The CDR3, as DNA: TGTGCCAGCAGTGGGCCCGTTGACTCAGGGGATACGCAGTATTTT. This sequence encodes CASSGPVDSGDTQYF.

The rearrangement joins TRBV7-9 to TRBJ1-4; maybe TRBD1 (5 bases). There are 15 residues in the CDR3. V lost 4 bases and J lost 4, with 13 bases in between. Germline lookup yields CDR1 SEHNR and CDR2 FQNEAQ (reference sequence). CDR3 nucleotide sequence: TGTGCCAGCAGCTCCCGACAGACTATTAATGAAAAACTGTTTTTT. The encoded protein is CASSSRQTINEKLFF. Looking up the rest from reference TRBV7-9 and TRBJ1-4 gives the full variable domain: DTGVSQNPRHKITKRGQNVTFRCDPISEHNRLYWYRQTLGQGPEFLTYFQNEAQLEKSRLLSDRFSAERPKGSFSTLEIQRTEQGDSAMYLCASSSRQTINEKLFFGSGTQLSVL.

The chain combines TRBV28 with TRBJ1-2; perhaps TRBD1 as D (5 bases). In germline, CDR1 is MDHEN, CDR2 SYDVKM. Trimming shortened V by 10 bases and J by 1 base, and 10 bases separated the two germline ends. The CDR3 is 12 residues long. CDR3 bases: TGTGCCACCACCGGGGGTAACTATGGCTACACCTTC. It specifies CATTGGNYGYTF.

This chain connects TRBV15 to TRBJ1-1, with 7 bases identical to TRBD1. The germline V gene has CDR1 LNHNV and CDR2 YYDKDF (reference sequence). There are 15 residues in the CDR3. V was clipped by 0 bases and J by 11 bases; unmatched bases: 12. The CDR3 reads CATSRDRSGGFRAFF. The CDR3 DNA is TGTGCCACCAGCAGAGATAGGTCAGGGGGATTTAGGGCTTTCTTT.

V is TRBV10-3 and J is TRBJ1-4; TRBD1 aligns across 8 bases. The V segment lost 2 bases and the J segment 6 bases; nucleotides outside the gene matches: 8. The germline V gene has CDR1 ENHRY and CDR2 SYGVKD. This CDR3 is built from 16 residues. CDR3 protein: CAISEGQGLRDEKLFF. CDR3 coding DNA: TGTGCCATCAGTGAGGGACAGGGTTTGAGAGATGAAAAACTGTTTTTT.

The chain couples TRBV7-9 to TRBJ1-1, with TRBD1 matching 10 bases. V gave up 5 bases and J gave up 0 bases; unmatched junction bases: 9. The CDR3 sequence is 17 residues long. In germline, CDR1 is SEHNR, CDR2 FQNEAQ (reference sequence). CDR3 protein: CASSVLTGGRLNTEAFF. The CDR3 DNA follows: TGTGCCAGCAGCGTTCTGACAGGGGGCAGGTTGAACACTGAAGCTTTCTTT.

The V gene is TRBV29-1, the J gene TRBJ1-1; D remains unclear. The CDR3 is made up of 14 amino acids. Germline-derived CDR1 and CDR2 are SQVTM and ANQGSEA. Deletions cut 3 bases from V and 1 base from J, with 12 bases between. CDR3 sequence reads: CSVELVARNTEAFF. Here the CDR3 DNA reads TGCAGCGTTGAGTTGGTGGCTAGGAACACTGAAGCTTTCTTT.